The 25 T cell receptor beta chains below were found in one sample sequenced in a study of T cells after yellow fever vaccination. TCRdb redid the calling of the 5' RACE reads with MiXCR, one entry per CDR3 protein. The repertoire holds hundreds of thousands of distinct CDR3 sequences, just over 20% seen once, with around 16% in the top ten. Sequences were derived from PBMCs, sampled roughly 20 days after the first yellow fever vaccination. The source of these receptors is a man aged 18 to 29 who received the YFV17D yellow fever vaccine.

This clonotype was seen at least ten times. The chain links TRBV20-1 to TRBJ2-1; 9 bases are a match to TRBD2. The junction had 10 bases not matched to a gene; V was cut back by 6 bases and J by 4 bases. CDR3 length equals 15 residues. Germline V gene data show CDR1 as DFQATT and CDR2 as SNEGSKA (reference sequence). CDR3 nucleotide sequence: TGCAGTGCCACCCAAGCGGGGGGATCGTACAATGAGCAGTTCTTC. It encodes CSATQAGGSYNEQFF.

This clonotype appeared a few times. The genes are TRBV4-1 and TRBJ1-5; D remains unclear. The CDR3 is 13 residues long. From germline, CDR1 is MGHRA and CDR2 YSYEKL. V was cut by 6 bases and J by 5 bases, with 11 bases left in between. CDR3 bases: TGCGCCAGCAGTCGAAGTCTTTATCAGCCCCAGCATTTT. Its protein is CASSRSLYQPQHF.

V and J are TRBV5-6 and TRBJ2-1; D may correspond to TRBD1 or TRBD2 (5 bases each). Trimming left V 0 bases short and J 8 bases short, with 9 bases between. The CDR3 contains 13 residues. Germline loops: CDR1 SGHDT, CDR2 YYEEEE. CDR3 loop: CASSLGGSDEQFF. Written as DNA, the CDR3 is TGTGCCAGCAGCTTGGGGGGGAGCGATGAGCAGTTCTTC.

This clonotype was observed a few times. V gene TRBV7-2 combines with J gene TRBJ1-1, with no clear D. Germline V lookup: CDR1 SGHTA, CDR2 FQGNSA. Trimming removed 5 bases at V and 8 bases at J, with 12 bases between. The CDR3 runs 12 residues. Here the CDR3 reads CASSPRAQEAFF. The CDR3 DNA reads as TGTGCCAGCAGCCCCCGGGCACAGGAAGCTTTCTTT.

The V and J genes are TRBV4-1 and TRBJ2-2, with 11 bases matching TRBD1. V lost 4 bases and J lost 4; bases outside the gene matches: 5. From germline, CDR1 is MGHRA and CDR2 YSYEKL. This CDR3 spans 16 amino acids. The CDR3 protein is CASSLVGTGGTGELFF. The CDR3 DNA follows: TGCGCCAGCAGCCTTGTTGGGACAGGGGGCACCGGGGAGCTGTTTTTT.

V usage is TRBV7-2 and J usage is TRBJ2-7; TRBD2 aligns across 9 bases. In germline, CDR1 is SGHTA, CDR2 FQGNSA. The CDR3 extends over 14 amino acids. Germline trimming cut 3 bases from V and 4 bases from J; bases unmatched to any gene: 4. CDR3 loop: CASSFLRGGYEQYF. For the CDR3, the DNA is TGTGCCAGCAGCTTTTTGCGGGGGGGGTACGAGCAGTACTTC.

In this sample, this clonotype turned up a few times. This rearrangement joins TRBV5-1 to TRBJ2-7; TRBD1 is a possible D gene (5 bases). This CDR3 region has 11 residues. V was shortened by 5 bases and J by 7 bases, with 10 bases between the two germline ends. Germline V CDR1 and CDR2: SGHRS, YFSETQ. The CDR3 sequence: CASRGLEEQYF. CDR3 nucleotides: TGCGCCAGCAGGGGGCTGGAAGAGCAGTACTTC.

In regard to this clonotype: Since no conserved phenylalanine or tryptophan closes the CDR3, a read error is the likely cause. The chain combines TRBV6-1 with TRBJ2-5; D gene uncertain. Germline V lookup: CDR1 MNHNS, CDR2 SASEGT. The CDR3 extends over 15 amino acids. Deletions cut 1 base from V and 0 bases from J, with 9 bases between. CDR3 DNA sequence: TGTGCCAGCAGTGAAGATAGTGCCTACCAAGAGACCCAGTACTCC. Its protein product is CASSEDSAYQETQYS.

The V and J genes are TRBV4-1 and TRBJ2-1; 12 bases align to TRBD2. Trimming at V came to 0 bases and at J to 3 bases, leaving 9 bases not matched to a gene. This CDR3 has 19 amino acids. Germline V gene sequence: CDR1 MGHRA, CDR2 YSYEKL. CDR3 in amino acids: CASSQDQSSGGAIYNEQFF. The CDR3 nucleotides are TGCGCCAGCAGCCAAGATCAGTCTAGCGGGGGGGCGATCTACAATGAGCAGTTCTTC.

This chain connects TRBV12-3 or TRBV12-4 to TRBJ2-3; 14 bases fit TRBD2. The CDR3 has 15 amino acids. The junction had 6 bases not matched to a gene; V was cut back by 5 bases and J by 8 bases. The CDR3 spells CASSPTSGGAGTQYF. Written as DNA, the CDR3 is TGTGCCAGCAGTCCGACTAGCGGGGGGGCCGGTACGCAGTATTTT.

The rearrangement uses TRBV7-2 and TRBJ2-3; 7 nucleotides match TRBD2. CDR3 length equals 17 residues. Trimming removed 1 base from V and 2 bases from J; junction bases left unmatched: 9. From germline, CDR1 is SGHTA and CDR2 FQGNSA. CDR3 sequence reads: CASSLGAGGGITDTQYF. CDR3 nucleotides: TGTGCCAGCAGCTTAGGTGCAGGCGGGGGAATCACAGATACGCAGTATTTT.

This clonotype has a handful of counts. CDR3 loop: CASSRGRLYEQYV. DNA of the CDR3: TGTGCCAGCAGTCGGGGGCGACTCTACGAGCAGTACGTC. The chain links TRBV2 to TRBJ2-7; D possibly uses TRBD1 or TRBD2 (6 bases each). Germline V gene data show CDR1 as SNHLY and CDR2 as FYNNEI. This CDR3 region has 13 residues. V gave up 5 bases and J gave up 3 bases, with 11 bases separating them.

This clonotype has just a few counts. This rearrangement joins TRBV10-3 to TRBJ1-5; 7 bases match TRBD1. V lost 1 base and J lost 10; bases outside the gene matches: 13. The CDR3 totals 16 residues. Germline-derived CDR1 and CDR2 are ENHRY and SYGVKD. The CDR3 region has the DNA TGTGCCATCAGTGAGTTTCCCTCATCAGGGGGGGCTCCCCAGCATTTT. This codes for CAISEFPSSGGAPQHF.

This clonotype has a count of ten or more. The rearrangement joins TRBV7-3 to TRBJ2-1; D might be TRBD2 (6 bases). The V end lost 1 base, the J end lost 5 bases, and 9 bases lay between the germline ends. This CDR3 has 14 amino acids. Per the germline V gene, CDR1 is SGHTA and CDR2 is FQGTGA. The chain's CDR3 is CASSLIGTDNEQFF. The CDR3 DNA follows: TGTGCCAGCAGCTTAATTGGGACTGACAATGAGCAGTTCTTC.

The chain couples TRBV13 to TRBJ2-3; the match to TRBD1 covers 9 bases. Germline CDR1 is PRHDT and CDR2 is FYEKMQ (reference sequence). V lost 5 bases and J lost 0; bases outside the gene matches: 3. The CDR3 covers 15 residues. DNA of the CDR3: TGTGCCAGCAGCGGACAGGGGTCTAGCACAGATACGCAGTATTTT. Translated, it gives CASSGQGSSTDTQYF.

This clonotype has just a few counts. CDR3 in amino acids: CASTPGGGGTGELFF. DNA of the CDR3: TGTGCCAGCACCCCGGGGGGGGGCGGCACCGGGGAGCTGTTTTTT. The genes are TRBV9 and TRBJ2-2; 8 nucleotides align to TRBD2. Looked up from germline, CDR1 is SGDLS and CDR2 is YYNGEE. The CDR3 is made up of 15 amino acids. V shed 6 bases and J 4 bases; nucleotides not matched to a gene: 8. The complete variable domain, with remaining parts taken from reference TRBV9 and TRBJ2-2, reads DSGVTQTPKHLITATGQRVTLRCSPRSGDLSVYWYQQSLDQGLQFLIQYYNGEERAKGNILERFSAQQFPDLHSELNLSSLELGDSALYFCASTPGGGGTGELFFGEGSRLTVL.

The chain uses TRBV2 and TRBJ1-1, with no clear D. Germline assignment: CDR1 SNHLY and CDR2 FYNNEI. Between the trimmed V and J ends, which lost 7 bases and 1 base, there was a span of 13 bases. The CDR3 is 14 amino acids. CDR3 bases: TGTGCCAGCAACCCGGAGTTAGGGAACACTGAAGCTTTCTTT. This codes for CASNPELGNTEAFF.

In this sample, this clonotype turned up once. The V and J genes are TRBV20-1 and TRBJ2-3; TRBD2 matches 10 bases. The CDR3 has 15 residues. From germline, CDR1 is DFQATT and CDR2 SNEGSKA (reference sequence). V shed 6 bases, J shed 0 bases, and the junction held 6 bases outside the gene matches. CDR3 nucleotide sequence: TGCAGTGCCGAAGTAGCGGGAGGAAGCACAGATACGCAGTATTTT. It encodes CSAEVAGGSTDTQYF.

This chain links TRBV28 with TRBJ1-5, with 7 bases aligning to TRBD1. Germline values: CDR1 MDHEN, CDR2 SYDVKM. Trimming removed 5 bases from V and 7 bases from J; junction bases left unmatched: 17. The CDR3 has 17 amino acids. CDR3 DNA: TGTGCCAGCAGTCTCGGACCTAAGACAGGGATCGGACAGCCCCAGCATTTT. It encodes CASSLGPKTGIGQPQHF.

The chain has TRBV20-1 and TRBJ1-2, with D uncertain. Germline V gene sequence: CDR1 DFQATT, CDR2 SNEGSKA (reference sequence). There are 15 residues in the CDR3. V was pared by 0 bases and J by 3 bases, with 14 bases between. The CDR3 here is CSARDPAAGHYGYTF. DNA of the CDR3: TGCAGTGCTAGAGATCCGGCAGCAGGTCACTATGGCTACACCTTC.

This clonotype was counted a few times. V is TRBV7-9 and J is TRBJ2-5, with D possibly matching TRBD1 (6 bases). Germline loops: CDR1 SEHNR, CDR2 FQNEAQ (reference sequence). With 6 bases removed from V and 4 bases from J, the gap between germline ends came to 12 bases. The CDR3 has 13 amino acids. For the CDR3, the DNA is TGTGCCAGCAGTTCACAGGGTCCAGAGACCCAGTACTTC. It specifies CASSSQGPETQYF.

The J gene is TRBJ1-1, the V gene TRBV5-1; D ambiguous. V lost 2 bases to trimming and J lost 10 bases, with 15 bases between them. This CDR3 has 13 residues. Germline CDR1 reads SGHRS; CDR2 reads YFSETQ. CDR3: CASSLGGGGGAFF. The CDR3 DNA reads TGCGCCAGCAGCTTAGGCGGAGGAGGTGGAGCTTTCTTT.

This clonotype was detected only once. This rearrangement joins TRBV7-2 to TRBJ1-3, with D uncertain. This CDR3 is built from 15 residues. Germline CDR1 SGHTA, CDR2 FQGNSA. V gave up 6 bases and J gave up 4 bases, with 16 bases separating them. Written as DNA, the CDR3 is TGTGCCAGCAGTCTTACCGGGGTTGGGGGAAACACCATATATTTT. This sequence encodes CASSLTGVGGNTIYF.

CDR3 amino acids: CSAPPAGRSTDTQYF. The CDR3 coding sequence is TGCAGTGCGCCTCCAGCAGGTCGCAGCACAGATACGCAGTATTTT. This chain uses TRBV20-1 with TRBJ2-3; D is uncertain. CDR1 DFQATT and CDR2 SNEGSKA come from the germline V gene (reference sequence). V lost 6 bases, J lost 0 bases, and 16 bases lay in between. The CDR3 extends over 15 amino acids.

The CDR3 loop is CASWQGGEIYGYTF. CDR3 DNA: TGTGCCAGCTGGCAAGGGGGCGAAATCTATGGCTACACCTTC. V gene TRBV7-6 combines with J gene TRBJ1-2; 7 bases are a match to TRBD1. Germline V gene lookup returns CDR1 SGHVS and CDR2 FNYEAQ. V shed 8 bases, J shed 4 bases, and the junction held 10 bases outside the gene matches. The CDR3 is made up of 14 amino acids.